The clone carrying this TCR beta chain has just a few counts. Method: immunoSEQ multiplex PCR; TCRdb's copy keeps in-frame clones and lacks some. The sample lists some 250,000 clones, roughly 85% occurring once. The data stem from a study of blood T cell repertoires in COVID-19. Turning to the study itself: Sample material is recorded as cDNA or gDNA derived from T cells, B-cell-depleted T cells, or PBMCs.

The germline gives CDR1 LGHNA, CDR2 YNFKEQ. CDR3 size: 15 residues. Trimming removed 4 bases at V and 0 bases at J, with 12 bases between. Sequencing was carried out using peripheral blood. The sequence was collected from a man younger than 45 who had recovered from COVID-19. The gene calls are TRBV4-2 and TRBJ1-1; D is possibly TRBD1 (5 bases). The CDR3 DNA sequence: TGTGCCAGCAGCCGCGAAAGACAGCTGAACACTGAAGCTTTCTTT. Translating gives CASSRERQLNTEAFF.